This T cell receptor beta chain was sequenced for a study of CD8+ T cells in alopecia areata. Study-level background: Tofacitinib administration persisted for 6 to 18 months, succeeded by 6 months off drug. Study-wide points: Lesional scalp, especially alopecia totalis/universalis, showed higher clonality than normal scalp.

The germline V gene encodes CDR1 GTSNPN and CDR2 SVGIG (reference sequence). This CDR3 has 12 amino acids. Trimming cost V 0 bases and J 12 bases, with 12 bases left between them. Lesional scalp tissue (obtained by punch biopsy) and peripheral blood were collected from alopecia areata patients. Worth noting for this clone: Its specificity is unknown.

cDNA prepared by RNA extraction and subsequent reverse transcription served as the template for sequencing. Assay used: immunoSEQ multiplex PCR; TCRdb lists only in-frame clones, some missing. Of more than 95,000 clones listed, 35% to 45% are singletons. Material for sequencing was CD4+ T cells sorted from blood. This chain uses TRBV30 with TRBJ1-5, with D tentatively TRBD1 (5 bases). This receptor was taken from a human donor with alopecia areata. The CDR3 DNA follows: TGTGCCTGGAGTGTAGCCGGGACCATCCAGCATTTT. It specifies CAWSVAGTIQHF.